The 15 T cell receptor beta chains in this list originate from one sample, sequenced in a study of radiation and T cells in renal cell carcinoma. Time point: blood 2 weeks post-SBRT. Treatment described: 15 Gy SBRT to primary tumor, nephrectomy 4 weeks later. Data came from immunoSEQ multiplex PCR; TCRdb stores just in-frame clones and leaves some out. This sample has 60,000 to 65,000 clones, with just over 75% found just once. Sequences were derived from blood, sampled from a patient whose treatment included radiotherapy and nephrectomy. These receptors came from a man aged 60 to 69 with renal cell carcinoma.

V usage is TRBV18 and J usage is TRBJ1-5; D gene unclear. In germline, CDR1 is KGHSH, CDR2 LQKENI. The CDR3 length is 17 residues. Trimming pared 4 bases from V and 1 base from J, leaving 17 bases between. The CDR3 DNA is TGTGCCAGCTCACAAACGGGAGGAGTCGGGAGCAATCAGCCCCAGCATTTT. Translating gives CASSQTGGVGSNQPQHF.

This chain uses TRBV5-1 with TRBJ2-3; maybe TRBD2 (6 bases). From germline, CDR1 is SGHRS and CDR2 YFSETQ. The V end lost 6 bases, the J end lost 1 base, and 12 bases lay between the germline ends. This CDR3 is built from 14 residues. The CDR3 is CASKLSGRTDTQYF. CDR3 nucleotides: TGCGCCAGCAAGTTGAGCGGGCGCACAGATACGCAGTATTTT.

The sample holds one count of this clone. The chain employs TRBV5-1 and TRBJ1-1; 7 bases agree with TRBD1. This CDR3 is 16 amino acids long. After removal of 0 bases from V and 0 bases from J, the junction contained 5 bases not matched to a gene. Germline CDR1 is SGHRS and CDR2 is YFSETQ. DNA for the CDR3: TGCGCCAGCAGCTTGGCGGACAGGAGAATGAACACTGAAGCTTTCTTT. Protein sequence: CASSLADRRMNTEAFF.

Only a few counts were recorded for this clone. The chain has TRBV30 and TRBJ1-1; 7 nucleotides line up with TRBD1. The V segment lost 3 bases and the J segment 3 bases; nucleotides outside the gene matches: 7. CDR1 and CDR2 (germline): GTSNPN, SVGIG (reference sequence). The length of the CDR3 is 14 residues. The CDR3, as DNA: TGTGCCTGGAGAGCCTGGACAGGAGACACTGAAGCTTTCTTT. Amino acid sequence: CAWRAWTGDTEAFF.

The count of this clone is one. Written as DNA, the CDR3 is TGTGCCAGCAGCGTAGACGCAGGGGCTATCTATGGCTACACCTTC. This encodes CASSVDAGAIYGYTF. The chain has TRBV9 and TRBJ1-2; D might be TRBD1 (6 bases). Deletions cut 0 bases from V and 4 bases from J, with 13 bases between. This CDR3 contains 15 residues. Germline-derived CDR1 and CDR2 are SGDLS and YYNGEE.

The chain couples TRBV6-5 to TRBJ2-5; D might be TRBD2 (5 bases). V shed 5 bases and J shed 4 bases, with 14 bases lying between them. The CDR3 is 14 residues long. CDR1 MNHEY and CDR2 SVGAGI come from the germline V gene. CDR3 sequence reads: CASSRDSVAETQYF. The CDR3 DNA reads TGTGCCAGCAGTCGTGATAGCGTGGCAGAGACCCAGTACTTC.

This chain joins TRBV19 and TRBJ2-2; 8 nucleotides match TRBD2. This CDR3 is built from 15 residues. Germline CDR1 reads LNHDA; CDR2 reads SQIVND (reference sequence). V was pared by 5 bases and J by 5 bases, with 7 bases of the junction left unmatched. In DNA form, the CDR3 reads TGTGCCAGTAGTTTGTTAGCGGGAAGGACCGGGGAGCTGTTTTTT. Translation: CASSLLAGRTGELFF.

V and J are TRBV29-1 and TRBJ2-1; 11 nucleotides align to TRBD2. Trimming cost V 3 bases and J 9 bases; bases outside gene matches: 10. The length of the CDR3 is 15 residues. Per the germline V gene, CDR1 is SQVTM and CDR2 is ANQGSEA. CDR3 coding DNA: TGCAGCGTTGACACCGGGACTAGCGGTTTGGGTGAGCAGTTCTTC. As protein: CSVDTGTSGLGEQFF.

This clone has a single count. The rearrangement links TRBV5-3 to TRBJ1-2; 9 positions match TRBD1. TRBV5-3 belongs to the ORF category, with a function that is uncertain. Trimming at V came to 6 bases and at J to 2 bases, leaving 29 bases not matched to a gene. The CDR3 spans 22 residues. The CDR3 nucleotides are TGTGCCAGAAACGGACCCGGGACAGGGTTGGGTCCCTCTTCGCGATACAACTATGGCTACACCTTC. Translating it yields CARNGPGTGLGPSSRYNYGYTF.

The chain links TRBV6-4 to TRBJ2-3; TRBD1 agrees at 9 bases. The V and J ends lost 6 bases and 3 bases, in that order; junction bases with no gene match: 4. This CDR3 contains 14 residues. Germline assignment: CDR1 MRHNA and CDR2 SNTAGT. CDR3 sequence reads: CASSLDRGTDTQYF. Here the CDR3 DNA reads TGTGCCAGCAGCTTAGACAGGGGGACAGATACGCAGTATTTT.

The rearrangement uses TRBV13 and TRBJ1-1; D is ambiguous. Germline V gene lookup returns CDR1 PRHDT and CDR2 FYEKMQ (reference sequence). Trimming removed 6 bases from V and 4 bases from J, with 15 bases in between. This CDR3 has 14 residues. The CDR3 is CASRSPGAGTEAFF. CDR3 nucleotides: TGTGCCAGCAGAAGTCCGGGCGCGGGCACTGAAGCTTTCTTT.

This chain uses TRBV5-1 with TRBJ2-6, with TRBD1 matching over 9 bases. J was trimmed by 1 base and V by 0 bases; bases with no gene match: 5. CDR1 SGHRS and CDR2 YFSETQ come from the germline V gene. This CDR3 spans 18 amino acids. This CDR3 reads CASSLAGTGLSGANVLTF. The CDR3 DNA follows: TGCGCCAGCAGCTTGGCGGGGACAGGGCTTTCTGGGGCCAACGTCCTGACTTTC. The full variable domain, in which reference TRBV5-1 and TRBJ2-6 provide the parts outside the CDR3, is KAGVTQTPRYLIKTRGQQVTLSCSPISGHRSVSWYQQTPGQGLQFLFEYFSETQRNKGNFPGRFSGRQFSNSRSEMNVSTLELGDSALYLCASSLAGTGLSGANVLTFGAGSRLTVL.

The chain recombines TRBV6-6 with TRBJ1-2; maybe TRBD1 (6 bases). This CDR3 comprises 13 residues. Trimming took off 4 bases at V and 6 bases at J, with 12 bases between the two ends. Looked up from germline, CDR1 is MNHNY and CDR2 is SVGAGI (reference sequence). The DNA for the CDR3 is TGTGCCAGCAGTTTCACAGGGAAGGATGGCTACACCTTC. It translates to CASSFTGKDGYTF.

The CDR3 bases are TGTGCCAGCAGTCCCGGGACTTTCACAAACAATGAGCAGTTCTTC. It yields the protein CASSPGTFTNNEQFF. The V and J genes are TRBV7-2 and TRBJ2-1; a possible D gene is TRBD2 (6 bases). The germline V gene encodes CDR1 SGHTA and CDR2 FQGNSA. The CDR3 runs to 15 residues. Trimming stripped 6 bases from V and 5 bases from J, with 17 bases between.

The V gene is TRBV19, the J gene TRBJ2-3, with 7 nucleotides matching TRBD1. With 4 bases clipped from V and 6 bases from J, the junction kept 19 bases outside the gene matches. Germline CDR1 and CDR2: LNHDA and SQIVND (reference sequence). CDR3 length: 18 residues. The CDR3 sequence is CASSSLSGTGEKWDTQYF. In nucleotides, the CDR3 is TGTGCCAGTAGTAGCCTCTCCGGTACAGGGGAAAAGTGGGATACGCAGTATTTT.